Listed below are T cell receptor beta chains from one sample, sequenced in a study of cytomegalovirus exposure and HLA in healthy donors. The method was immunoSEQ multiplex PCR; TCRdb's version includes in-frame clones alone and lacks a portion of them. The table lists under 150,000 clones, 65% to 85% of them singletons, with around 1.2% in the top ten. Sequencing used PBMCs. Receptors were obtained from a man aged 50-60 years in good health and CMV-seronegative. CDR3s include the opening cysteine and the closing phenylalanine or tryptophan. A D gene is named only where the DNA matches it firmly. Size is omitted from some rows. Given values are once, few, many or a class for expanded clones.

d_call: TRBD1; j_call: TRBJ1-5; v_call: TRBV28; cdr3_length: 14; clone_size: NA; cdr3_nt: TGTGCCAGCAGGGGGGGACAGAAGAATCAGCCCCAGCATTTT; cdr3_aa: CASRGGQKNQPQHF
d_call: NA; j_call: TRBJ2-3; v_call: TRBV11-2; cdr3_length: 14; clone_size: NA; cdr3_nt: TGTGCCAGCAGCTTAGTATTCCGCACAGATACGCAGTATTTT; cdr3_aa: CASSLVFRTDTQYF
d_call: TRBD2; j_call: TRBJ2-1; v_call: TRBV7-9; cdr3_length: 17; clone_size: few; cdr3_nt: TGTGCCAGCAGCCGGGGGAGCGGGAGCCCCTCCTACAATGAGCAGTTCTTC; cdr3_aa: CASSRGSGSPSYNEQFF
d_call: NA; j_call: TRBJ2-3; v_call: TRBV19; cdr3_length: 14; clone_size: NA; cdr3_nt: TGTGCCAGTAGTATACGGCGGGCGACAGATACGCAGTATTTT; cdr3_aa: CASSIRRATDTQYF
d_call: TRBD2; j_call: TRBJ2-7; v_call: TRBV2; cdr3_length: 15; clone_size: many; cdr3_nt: TGTGCCAGCAGTGAAGTATTCGGGACTAGGTACGAGCAGTACTTC; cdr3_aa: CASSEVFGTRYEQYF
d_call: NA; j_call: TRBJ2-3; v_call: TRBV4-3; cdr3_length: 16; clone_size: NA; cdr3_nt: TGCGCCAGCAGCCAAGATTTTCGGCAGGGCCCAGATACGCAGTATTTT; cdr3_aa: CASSQDFRQGPDTQYF
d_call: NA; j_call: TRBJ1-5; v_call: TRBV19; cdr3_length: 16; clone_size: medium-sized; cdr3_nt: TGTGCCAGTAGTAATTCACAGGGTATCGGCAATCAGCCCCAGCATTTT; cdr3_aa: CASSNSQGIGNQPQHF
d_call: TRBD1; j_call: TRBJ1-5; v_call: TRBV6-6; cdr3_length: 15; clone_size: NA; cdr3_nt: TGTGCCAGCAGTCGGACAGGGGTCCGCAATCAGCCCCAGCATTTT; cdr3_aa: CASSRTGVRNQPQHF
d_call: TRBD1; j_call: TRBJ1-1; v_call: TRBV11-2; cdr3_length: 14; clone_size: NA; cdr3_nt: TGTGCCAGCATCAGGACAGGGACTAACACTGAAGCTTTCTTT; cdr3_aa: CASIRTGTNTEAFF
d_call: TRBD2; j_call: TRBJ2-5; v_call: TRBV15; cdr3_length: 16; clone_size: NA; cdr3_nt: TGTGCCACCAGCAGAGGCACTAGCGGGTGGCAAGAGACCCAGTACTTC; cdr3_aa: CATSRGTSGWQETQYF
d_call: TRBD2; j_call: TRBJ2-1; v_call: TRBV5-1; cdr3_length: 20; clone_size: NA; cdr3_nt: TGCGCCAGCAGTCTCGACTTCACTAGCGGGAGGAGGAGCTCCTACAATGAGCAGTTCTTC; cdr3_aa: CASSLDFTSGRRSSYNEQFF
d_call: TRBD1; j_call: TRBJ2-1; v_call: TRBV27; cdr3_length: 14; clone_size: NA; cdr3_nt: TGTGCCAGCAGTCGCAGAGGGGGCGGGAATGAGCAGTTCTTC; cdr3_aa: CASSRRGGGNEQFF
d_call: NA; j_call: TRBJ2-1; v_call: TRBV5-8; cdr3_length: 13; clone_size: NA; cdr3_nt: TGTGCCACCAAGAATGACTACTACAATGAGCAGTTCTTC; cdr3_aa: CATKNDYYNEQFF
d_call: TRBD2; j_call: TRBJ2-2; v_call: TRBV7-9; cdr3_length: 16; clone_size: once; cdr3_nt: TGTGCCAGCAGCCCAAGGGCGGGGGCGAACACCGGGGAGCTGTTTTTT; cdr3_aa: CASSPRAGANTGELFF
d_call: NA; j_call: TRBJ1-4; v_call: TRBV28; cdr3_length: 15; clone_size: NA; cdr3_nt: TGTGCCAGCAGTATCCGGCAGGCGACTAATGAAAAACTGTTTTTT; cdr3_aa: CASSIRQATNEKLFF
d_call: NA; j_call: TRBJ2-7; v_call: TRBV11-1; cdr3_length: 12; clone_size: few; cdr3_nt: TGTGCCAGCAGCTTACTGGGAGACGAGCAGTACTTC; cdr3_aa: CASSLLGDEQYF
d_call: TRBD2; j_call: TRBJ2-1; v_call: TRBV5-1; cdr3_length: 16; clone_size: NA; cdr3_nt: TGCGCCAGCAGCCCTGGACTAGCGGGAGACTACAATGAGCAGTTCTTC; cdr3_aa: CASSPGLAGDYNEQFF
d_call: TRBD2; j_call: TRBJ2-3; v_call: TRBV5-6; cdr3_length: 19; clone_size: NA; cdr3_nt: TGTGCCAGCAGCTCTTGGACTAGCGGGAGGGCCGACGTTACAGATACGCAGTATTTT; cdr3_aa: CASSSWTSGRADVTDTQYF
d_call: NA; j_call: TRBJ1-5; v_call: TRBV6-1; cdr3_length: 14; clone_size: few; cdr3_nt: TGTGCCAGCAGTGAAGCGCGACGGGATGGGCCCCAGCATTTT; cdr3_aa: CASSEARRDGPQHF
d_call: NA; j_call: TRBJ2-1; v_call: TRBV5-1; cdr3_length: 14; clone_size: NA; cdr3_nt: TGCGCCAGCAGCCACAGCGGAGCTGACAATGAGCAGTTCTTC; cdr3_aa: CASSHSGADNEQFF
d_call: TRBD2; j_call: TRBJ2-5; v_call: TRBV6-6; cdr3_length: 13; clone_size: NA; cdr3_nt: TGTGCCAGCAGTCGGACTAGCGGCCAGACCCAGTACTTC; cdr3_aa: CASSRTSGQTQYF
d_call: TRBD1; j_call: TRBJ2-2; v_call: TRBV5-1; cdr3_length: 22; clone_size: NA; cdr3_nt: TGCGCCAGCAGCCCGAGCTCCCGAGACAGGGTTTTATCCTCGCTGAACACCGGGGAGCTGTTTTTT; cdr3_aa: CASSPSSRDRVLSSLNTGELFF
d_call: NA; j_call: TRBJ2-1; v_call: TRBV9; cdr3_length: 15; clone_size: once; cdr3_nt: TGTGCCAGCAGCGTAACGGGGTCCCACGTAGGTGAGCAGTTCTTC; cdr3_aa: CASSVTGSHVGEQFF
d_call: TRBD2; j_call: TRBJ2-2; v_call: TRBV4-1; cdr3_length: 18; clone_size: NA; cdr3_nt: TGCGCCAGCAGCCGGGAACCGGGACTAGCGCCGGGGACCGGGGAGCTGTTTTTT; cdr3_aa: CASSREPGLAPGTGELFF
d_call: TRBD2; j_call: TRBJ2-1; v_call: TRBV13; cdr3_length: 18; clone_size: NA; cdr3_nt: TGTGCCAGCAGCCTACCCCCCGGGGATAGCGGGCCTACGGATGAGCAGTTCTTC; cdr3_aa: CASSLPPGDSGPTDEQFF
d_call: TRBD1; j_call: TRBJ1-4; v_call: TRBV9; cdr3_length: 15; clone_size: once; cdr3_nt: TGTGCCAGCAGCCCTAAGGGGGCGCCTAATGAAAAACTGTTTTTT; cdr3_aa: CASSPKGAPNEKLFF
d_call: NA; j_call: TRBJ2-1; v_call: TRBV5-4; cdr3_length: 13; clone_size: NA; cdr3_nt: TGTGCCAGCAGCCTTCCCCAGGGCTATGAGCAGTTCTTC; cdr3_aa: CASSLPQGYEQFF
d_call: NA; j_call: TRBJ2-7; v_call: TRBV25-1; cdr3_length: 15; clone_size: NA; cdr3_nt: TGTGCCAGCAGTGAAGGGGACACCAGCTCCTACGAGCAGTACTTC; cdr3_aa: CASSEGDTSSYEQYF
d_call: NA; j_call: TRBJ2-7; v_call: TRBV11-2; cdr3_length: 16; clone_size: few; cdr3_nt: TGTGCCAGCAGCCCTGCCGGAGAGGGAGTCTTTCGCGAGCAGTACTTC; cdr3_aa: CASSPAGEGVFREQYF
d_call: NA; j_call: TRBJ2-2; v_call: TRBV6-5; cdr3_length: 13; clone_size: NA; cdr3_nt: TGTGCCAGCAGTTACCTCAGGGGAGGGGAGCTGTTTTTT; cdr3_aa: CASSYLRGGELFF
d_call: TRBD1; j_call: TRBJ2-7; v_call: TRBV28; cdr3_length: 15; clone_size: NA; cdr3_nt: TGTGCCACCAGAGTTGGGACAGGGAATTGGTACGAGCAGTACTTC; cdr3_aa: CATRVGTGNWYEQYF
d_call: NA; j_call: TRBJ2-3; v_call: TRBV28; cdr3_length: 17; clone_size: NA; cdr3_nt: TGTGCCAGCAGTTCCCCCCGGCTAGCGAACAGCACAGATACGCAGTATTTT; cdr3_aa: CASSSPRLANSTDTQYF
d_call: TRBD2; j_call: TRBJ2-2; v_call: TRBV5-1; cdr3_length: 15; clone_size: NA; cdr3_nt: TGCGCCAGCAGCCTTACTAGCGGGAGTACCGGGGAGCTGTTTTTT; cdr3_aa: CASSLTSGSTGELFF
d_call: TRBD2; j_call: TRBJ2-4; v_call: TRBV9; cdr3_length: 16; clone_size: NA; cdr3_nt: TGTGCCAGCAGCGTAGGGGCCCTAGCGGGACAAAACATTCAGTACTTC; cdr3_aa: CASSVGALAGQNIQYF
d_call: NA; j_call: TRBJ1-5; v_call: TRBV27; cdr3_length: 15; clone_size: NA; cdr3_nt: TGTGCCAGCAGTTTACGGGGTTTAAGCAATCAGCCCCAGCATTTT; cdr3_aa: CASSLRGLSNQPQHF
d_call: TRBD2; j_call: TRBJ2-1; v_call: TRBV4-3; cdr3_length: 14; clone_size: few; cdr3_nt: TGCGCCAGCAGCCAACGGGAGGGTGGAAATGAGCAGTTCTTC; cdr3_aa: CASSQREGGNEQFF
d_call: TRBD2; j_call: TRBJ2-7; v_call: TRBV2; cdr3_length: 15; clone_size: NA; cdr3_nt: TGTGCCAGCAGTGACCCAGCGGGAGGTCTACGAGAGCAGTACTTC; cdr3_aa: CASSDPAGGLREQYF
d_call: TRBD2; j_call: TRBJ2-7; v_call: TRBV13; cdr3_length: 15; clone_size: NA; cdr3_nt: TGTGCCAGCAGCCCGGCGGGAGGGCCCGCCTACGAGCAGTACTTC; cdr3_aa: CASSPAGGPAYEQYF
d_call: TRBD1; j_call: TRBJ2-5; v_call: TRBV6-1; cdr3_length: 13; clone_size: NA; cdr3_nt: TGTGCCAGCAGCGGACAGGGAGGAGAGACCCAGTACTTC; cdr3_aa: CASSGQGGETQYF
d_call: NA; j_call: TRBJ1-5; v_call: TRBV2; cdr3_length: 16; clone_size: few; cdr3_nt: TGTGCCAGCAGTGTAGAAGTAAGCAGGGGCAATCAGCCCCAGCATTTT; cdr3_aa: CASSVEVSRGNQPQHF
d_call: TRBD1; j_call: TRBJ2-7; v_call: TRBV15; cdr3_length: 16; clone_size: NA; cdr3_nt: TGTGCCACCAGCAGAGATGCAGGGGACAGCTCCTACGAGCAGTACTTC; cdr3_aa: CATSRDAGDSSYEQYF
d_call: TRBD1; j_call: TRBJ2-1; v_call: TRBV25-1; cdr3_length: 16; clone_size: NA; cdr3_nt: TGTGCCAGCAGTGTACAGGACAGGGGCGGCTACAATGAGCAGTTCTTC; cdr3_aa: CASSVQDRGGYNEQFF
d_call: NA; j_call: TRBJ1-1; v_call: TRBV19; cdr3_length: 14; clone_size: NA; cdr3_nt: TGTGCCAGTAGTATTTGGGAGGCAAACACTGAAGCTTTCTTT; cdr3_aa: CASSIWEANTEAFF
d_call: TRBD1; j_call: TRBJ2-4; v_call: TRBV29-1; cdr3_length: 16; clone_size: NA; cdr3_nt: TGCAGCGTGTGGGGACAGGGGGGCACAACCAAAAACATTCAGTACTTC; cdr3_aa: CSVWGQGGTTKNIQYF
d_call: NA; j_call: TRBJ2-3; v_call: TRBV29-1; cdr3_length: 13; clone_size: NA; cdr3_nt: TGCAGCGTTGAAGATAGTCGCACAGATACGCAGTATTTT; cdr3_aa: CSVEDSRTDTQYF
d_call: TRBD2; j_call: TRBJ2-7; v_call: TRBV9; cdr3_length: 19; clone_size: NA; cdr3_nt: TGTGCCAGCAGCCCCTCACGGGGGACTAGCGGGAGCACTATCCACGAGCAGTACTTC; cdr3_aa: CASSPSRGTSGSTIHEQYF
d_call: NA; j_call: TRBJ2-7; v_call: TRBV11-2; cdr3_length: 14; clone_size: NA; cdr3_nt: TGTGCCAGCAGCTTATCCGGTGCCACCTACGAGCAGTACTTC; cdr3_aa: CASSLSGATYEQYF
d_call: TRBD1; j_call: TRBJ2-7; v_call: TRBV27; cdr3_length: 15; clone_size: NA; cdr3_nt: TGTGCCAGCAGCTCGACAGGGGACTTTACCTACGAGCAGTACTTC; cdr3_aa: CASSSTGDFTYEQYF
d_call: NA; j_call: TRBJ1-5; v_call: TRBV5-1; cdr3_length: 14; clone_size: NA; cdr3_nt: TGCGCCAGCAGCCCGGGACATAGCAATCAGCCCCAGCATTTT; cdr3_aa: CASSPGHSNQPQHF
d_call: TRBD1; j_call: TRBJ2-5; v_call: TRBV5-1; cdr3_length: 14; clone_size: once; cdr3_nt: TGCGCCAGCAGCCCCACCCGACAGGGGGAGACCCAGTACTTC; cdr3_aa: CASSPTRQGETQYF
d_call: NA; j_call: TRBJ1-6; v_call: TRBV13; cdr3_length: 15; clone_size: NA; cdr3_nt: TGTGCCAGCAGCTTTTCCGGGACACCTTATTCACCCCTCCACTTT; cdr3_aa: CASSFSGTPYSPLHF
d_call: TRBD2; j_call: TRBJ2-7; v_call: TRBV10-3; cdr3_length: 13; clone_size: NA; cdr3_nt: TGTGCCATCAGCGGGACTAGCTCCTACGAGCAGTACTTC; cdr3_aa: CAISGTSSYEQYF
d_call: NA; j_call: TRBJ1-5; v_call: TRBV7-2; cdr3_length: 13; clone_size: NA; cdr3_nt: TGTGCCAGCACCGCAGGGGTCAATCAGCCCCAGCATTTT; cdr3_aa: CASTAGVNQPQHF
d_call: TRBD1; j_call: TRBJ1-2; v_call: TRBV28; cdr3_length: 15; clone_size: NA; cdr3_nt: TGTGCCAGCAGTTTTTCTCTACAGGGGGCCGGTGGCTACACCTTC; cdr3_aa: CASSFSLQGAGGYTF